A selection of T cell receptor beta chains follows, all from one sample in a study of CD8 T cells in ankylosing spondylitis. TCRdb reprocessed the 5' RACE reads via MiXCR and lists one record per CDR3 protein. The sample shows more than 60,000 distinct CDR3 sequences, about 6.2% of them seen only once. Sequenced input: synovial fluid, either unsorted or a sorted T cell fraction (not recorded which). These receptors were collected from a male donor with ankylosing spondylitis. The CDR3 runs from the conserved cysteine through the conserved F or W. The D gene is left open where the match is weak. Clone size is not always given. Where it is, it says once, few, many or a class for expanded clones.

J | V | D | size | CDR3 | DNA
TRBJ2-3 | TRBV6-2/TRBV6-3 | TRBD2 | many | CASSLGLANTDTQYF | TGTGCCAGCAGTTTGGGACTAGCGAACACAGATACGCAGTATTTT
TRBJ1-2 | TRBV29-1 | . | many | CSVVRHENYGYTF | TGCAGCGTTGTCAGGCATGAGAACTATGGCTACACCTTC
TRBJ2-5 | TRBV11-1 | . | few | CASSNLPGPQETQYF | TGTGCCAGCAGCAACCTACCGGGACCGCAAGAGACCCAGTACTTC
TRBJ1-1 | TRBV5-6 | . | . | CASSLVALSEAFF | TGTGCCAGCAGCTTGGTCGCTCTGTCTGAAGCTTTCTTT
TRBJ2-1 | TRBV12-3/TRBV12-4 | TRBD2 | . | CASSLGEGLRNEQFF | TGTGCCAGCAGTTTAGGGGAGGGCCTTAGGAATGAGCAGTTCTTC
TRBJ2-1 | TRBV20-1 | . | few | CSVSERAAEQFF | TGCAGTGTCAGCGAGCGGGCCGCCGAGCAGTTCTTC
TRBJ2-5 | TRBV4-3 | . | . | CASSQDYQETQYF | TGCGCCAGCAGCCAAGACTACCAAGAGACCCAGTACTTC
TRBJ1-1 | TRBV11-1 | . | few | CASSSGGQGTEAFF | TGTGCCAGCAGCTCGGGGGGGCAGGGCACTGAAGCTTTCTTT
TRBJ2-2 | TRBV29-1 | . | many | CSADTGSAGELFF | TGCAGCGCAGATACAGGTTCGGCCGGGGAGCTGTTTTTT
TRBJ2-1 | TRBV6-2/TRBV6-3 | . | . | CASSGVAAEQFF | TGTGCCAGCAGTGGAGTAGCCGCCGAGCAGTTCTTC
TRBJ1-6 | TRBV7-9 | . | few | CASSPRGLNSPLHF | TGTGCCAGCAGCCCGCGCGGGCTGAATTCACCCCTCCACTTT
TRBJ2-1 | TRBV7-9 | TRBD2 | many | CASRLAGGYNEQFF | TGTGCCAGCAGACTAGCGGGAGGTTACAATGAGCAGTTCTTC
TRBJ1-5 | TRBV2 | . | few | CASGSRGNQPQHF | TGTGCCAGCGGGAGCAGGGGCAATCAGCCCCAGCATTTT
TRBJ2-4 | TRBV24-1 | . | . | CATSDSGEGNIQYF | TGTGCCACCAGTGATTCAGGGGAGGGAAACATTCAGTACTTC
TRBJ2-1 | TRBV12-3/TRBV12-4 | TRBD2 | many | CASSLATSGISYNEQFF | TGTGCCAGCAGTTTGGCTACTAGCGGTATCTCCTACAATGAGCAGTTCTTC
TRBJ2-1 | TRBV3-1 | . | . | CACSPPTPVLDSYNEQFF | TGTGCCTGCAGCCCTCCGACCCCAGTCCTTGACTCCTACAATGAGCAGTTCTTC
TRBJ2-2 | TRBV12-3/TRBV12-4 | . | many | CASSWRDKSTGELFF | TGTGCCAGCAGTTGGCGGGACAAATCCACCGGGGAGCTGTTTTTT
TRBJ1-3 | TRBV2 | TRBD1 | few | CASTGTGPASTGNTIYF | TGTGCCAGCACCGGGACAGGGCCGGCCTCGACTGGAAACACCATATATTTT
TRBJ2-4 | TRBV7-2 | TRBD2 | few | CASSLGPSGSSIQYF | TGTGCCAGCAGCTTAGGCCCTAGCGGGAGTAGCATTCAGTACTTC
TRBJ2-7 | TRBV7-2 | . | many | CASSFLRGAYEQYF | TGTGCCAGCAGCTTTCTGCGGGGAGCCTACGAGCAGTACTTC
TRBJ2-6 | TRBV29-1 | . | many | CSVADSFSGANVLTF | TGCAGCGTTGCAGACAGTTTCTCTGGGGCCAACGTCCTGACTTTC
TRBJ1-4 | TRBV4-3 | . | . | CASSPKPATATNEKLFF | TGCGCCAGCAGCCCGAAGCCAGCGACAGCGACTAATGAAAAACTGTTTTTT
TRBJ2-1 | TRBV7-3 | . | . | CASSLERAAVNEQFF | TGTGCCAGCAGCTTAGAGCGGGCCGCGGTGAATGAGCAGTTCTTC
TRBJ1-3 | TRBV7-9 | TRBD1 | few | CASSLGGQTSGNTIYF | TGTGCCAGCAGCTTGGGGGGACAGACCTCTGGAAACACCATATATTTT
TRBJ2-2 | TRBV24-1 | TRBD1 | medium-sized | CATTGTGRNTGELFF | TGTGCCACCACCGGGACAGGACGGAACACCGGGGAGCTGTTTTTT
TRBJ2-7 | TRBV27 | TRBD1 | . | CASSPHARDRGYEQYF | TGTGCCAGCAGTCCCCACGCCCGGGACAGGGGCTACGAGCAGTACTTC
TRBJ1-5 | TRBV10-3 | . | few | CASGWSNQPQHF | TGTGCCTCCGGTTGGAGCAATCAGCCCCAGCATTTT
TRBJ2-4 | TRBV20-1 | TRBD2 | many | CSAVAGGDKNIQYF | TGCAGTGCCGTAGCGGGAGGGGACAAAAACATTCAGTACTTC
TRBJ2-5 | TRBV13 | TRBD2 | many | CASSPKREKETQYF | TGTGCCAGCAGCCCCAAGCGGGAGAAAGAGACCCAGTACTTC
TRBJ1-2 | TRBV2 | . | few | CASSSWGLNYGYTF | TGTGCCAGCAGTTCCTGGGGGCTGAACTATGGCTACACCTTC
TRBJ1-3 | TRBV28 | TRBD1 | few | CASSTRGTGGPSGNTIYF | TGTGCCAGCAGCACCCGCGGGACAGGGGGCCCCTCTGGAAACACCATATATTTT
TRBJ2-1 | TRBV16 | TRBD2 | . | CASSRTSGTGNEQFF | TGTGCCAGCAGCCGGACTAGCGGGACTGGCAATGAGCAGTTCTTC
TRBJ2-1 | TRBV12-3/TRBV12-4 | TRBD2 | many | CASSLLAGGGYNEQFF | TGTGCCAGCAGCCTCCTAGCGGGAGGGGGTTACAATGAGCAGTTCTTC
TRBJ2-2 | TRBV30 | . | . | CALGTIVDTGELFF | TGTGCCCTAGGGACCATAGTCGACACCGGGGAGCTGTTTTTT
TRBJ2-3 | TRBV5-1 | TRBD2 | many | CASSTTLAGTDTQYF | TGCGCCAGCAGCACCACCCTAGCGGGCACAGATACGCAGTATTTT
TRBJ2-5 | TRBV4-2 | . | few | CASSQSGTFRETQYF | TGTGCCAGCAGCCAATCAGGGACTTTCCGAGAGACCCAGTACTTC
TRBJ2-2 | TRBV29-1 | TRBD2 | many | CSARPGGGAGELFF | TGCAGCGCACGTCCGGGGGGTGGGGCCGGGGAGCTGTTTTTT
TRBJ1-1 | TRBV5-6 | . | many | CASSFPLRTEAFF | TGTGCCAGCAGCTTCCCCCTTAGGACTGAAGCTTTCTTT
TRBJ2-1 | TRBV3-1 | TRBD2 | . | CASSQWTSGRHEQFF | TGTGCCAGCAGCCAATGGACTAGCGGGAGACATGAGCAGTTCTTC
TRBJ1-2 | TRBV6-1 | TRBD1 | many | CASGLAGQGYGYTF | TGTGCCAGCGGATTAGCGGGACAGGGCTATGGCTACACCTTC
TRBJ2-2 | TRBV5-1 | . | . | CASLLELFTGELFF | TGCGCCAGTCTCCTGGAGCTTTTCACCGGGGAGCTGTTTTTT
TRBJ1-1 | TRBV29-1 | . | many | CSVVLGREAFF | TGCAGCGTTGTCCTCGGCAGGGAAGCTTTCTTT
TRBJ1-2 | TRBV28 | . | many | CASSLWGTSRSHGYTF | TGTGCCAGCAGCCTCTGGGGGACTTCTAGGTCCCATGGCTACACCTTC
TRBJ2-5 | TRBV20-1 | . | many | CSARGRAYETQYF | TGCAGTGCTAGAGGCAGAGCTTACGAGACCCAGTACTTC
TRBJ2-1 | TRBV6-1 | TRBD2 | few | CASSRSGSHYNEQFF | TGTGCCAGCAGTCGAAGCGGGAGCCACTACAATGAGCAGTTCTTC
TRBJ2-1 | TRBV28 | . | . | CASSYSRQAKFF | TGTGCCAGCAGTTACAGTCGACAGGCGAAGTTCTTC
TRBJ2-5 | TRBV3-1 | . | many | CASSLLRRGEETQYF | TGTGCCAGCAGCCTTCTGAGGAGGGGAGAGGAGACCCAGTACTTC
TRBJ2-2 | TRBV20-1 | . | many | CSARSSGSHTGELFF | TGCAGTGCTAGATCCAGCGGGTCCCACACCGGGGAGCTGTTTTTT
TRBJ2-6 | TRBV29-1 | . | many | CSVGGIGANVLTF | TGCAGCGTTGGAGGGATTGGGGCCAACGTCCTGACTTTC